One sample yielded the 31 T cell receptor beta chains listed below, sequenced in a study of cytomegalovirus exposure and HLA in healthy donors. It was with 60 Vbeta and 13 Jbeta primers that the PCR ran. The table came from immunoSEQ multiplex PCR; TCRdb's copy has only in-frame clones and leaves some out. The sample lists about 130,000 clones, over 70% occurring once. The sequenced sample was PBMCs. All receptors derive from a woman aged 40-49 years in good health and CMV-seronegative.

The chain has TRBV9 and TRBJ2-5, with a possible D match to TRBD2 (7 bases). Looked up from germline, CDR1 is SGDLS and CDR2 is YYNGEE. V was clipped by 4 bases and J by 5 bases, with 21 bases between them. CDR3 length: 16 residues. As DNA, the CDR3 is TGTGCCAGCAGCTCACGTGTGGGGGGGGCCGCGGAGACCCAGTACTTC. Amino acid sequence: CASSSRVGGAAETQYF.

This clone was observed a handful of times. The junction departs from germline at one end; a sequencing error may be responsible. The chain joins TRBV7-9 to TRBJ1-1; D is ambiguous. Germline CDR1 and CDR2: SEHNR and FQNEAQ (reference sequence). The CDR3 totals 13 residues. CDR3 amino acids: CSSSHSLNTEAFF. For the CDR3, the DNA is TGTTCCAGCAGCCATTCCCTGAACACTGAAGCTTTCTTT. The whole variable domain, remainder taken from reference TRBV7-9 and TRBJ1-1, is DTGVSQNPRHKITKRGQNVTFRCDPISEHNRLYWYRQTLGQGPEFLTYFQNEAQLEKSRLLSDRFSAERPKGSFSTLEIQRTEQGDSAMYLCSSSHSLNTEAFFGQGTRLTVV.

This rearrangement joins TRBV10-2 to TRBJ2-2; TRBD2 might be the D (6 bases). V was cut by 7 bases and J by 4 bases, with 13 bases left in between. Germline V gene sequence: CDR1 WSHSY, CDR2 SAAADI. CDR3 size: 14 residues. Here the CDR3 reads CASTLSGVTGELFF. CDR3 nucleotides: TGCGCCAGCACCCTTTCGGGGGTCACCGGGGAGCTGTTTTTT.

The chain combines TRBV19 with TRBJ2-7; D might be TRBD1 (6 bases). The CDR3 runs 15 residues. V was trimmed by 3 bases and J by 0 bases, leaving 12 bases between them. Germline lookup yields CDR1 LNHDA and CDR2 SQIVND (reference sequence). The CDR3 protein is CASSISVDSSYEQYF. The CDR3 DNA follows: TGTGCCAGTAGTATCTCAGTGGACAGCTCCTACGAGCAGTACTTC. Full variable domain (outside the CDR3, taken from reference TRBV19 and TRBJ2-7): DGGITQSPKYLFRKEGQNVTLSCEQNLNHDAMYWYRQDPGQGLRLIYYSQIVNDFQKGDIAEGYSVSREKKESFPLTVTSAQKNPTAFYLCASSISVDSSYEQYFGPGTRLTVT.

By sample fraction, this clone is medium-sized. This rearrangement joins TRBV7-6 to TRBJ1-4; D possibly corresponds to TRBD1 (6 bases). CDR3 length: 16 residues. V lost 0 bases, J lost 8 bases, and 16 bases lay in between. Germline values: CDR1 SGHVS, CDR2 FNYEAQ. This chain's CDR3 is CASSLAATGLGEKLFF. CDR3 sequence (DNA): TGTGCCAGCAGCTTAGCGGCGACAGGTCTTGGGGAAAAACTGTTTTTT. The full variable domain, completed using reference TRBV7-6 and TRBJ1-4, is GAGVSQSPRYKVTKRGQDVALRCDPISGHVSLYWYRQALGQGPEFLTYFNYEAQQDKSGLPNDRFSAERPEGSISTLTIQRTEQRDSAMYRCASSLAATGLGEKLFFGSGTQLSVL.

The chain uses TRBV28 and TRBJ1-1; D may be TRBD1 (5 bases). Trimming left V 4 bases short and J 1 base short, with 7 bases between. Germline V gives CDR1 MDHEN, CDR2 SYDVKM. CDR3 size: 13 residues. CDR3: CASSSGQNTEAFF. CDR3 DNA: TGTGCCAGCAGTTCAGGACAGAACACTGAAGCTTTCTTT. The whole variable domain, remainder taken from reference TRBV28 and TRBJ1-1, is DVKVTQSSRYLVKRTGEKVFLECVQDMDHENMFWYRQDPGLGLRLIYFSYDVKMKEKGDIPEGYSVSREKKERFSLILESASTNQTSMYLCASSSGQNTEAFFGQGTRLTVV.

J is TRBJ2-7 and V is TRBV30; possible D gene TRBD1, 6 bases. V lost 0 bases and J lost 6, with 12 bases in between. There are 13 residues in the CDR3. Germline-derived CDR1 and CDR2 are GTSNPN and SVGIG (reference sequence). CDR3 protein: CAWSVEGVGEQYF. The CDR3 DNA is TGTGCCTGGAGTGTAGAGGGGGTGGGCGAGCAGTACTTC.

This chain uses TRBV9 with TRBJ2-1; the D gene is possibly TRBD2 (7 bases). V lost 2 bases, J lost 5 bases, and 14 bases lay in between. CDR1 SGDLS and CDR2 YYNGEE come from the germline V gene. The CDR3 has 15 residues. CDR3 loop: CASSVGGGLNNEQFF. The CDR3 bases are TGTGCCAGCAGCGTTGGGGGGGGGCTGAACAATGAGCAGTTCTTC.

This clone has only one observation. The gene calls are TRBV25-1 and TRBJ2-1; 7 positions match TRBD1. The germline V gene encodes CDR1 MGHDK and CDR2 SYGVNS. This CDR3 is 16 amino acids long. The trim removed 1 base at V and 0 bases at J, leaving 3 bases unmatched. This CDR3 is CASSESGTASYNEQFF. CDR3 DNA: TGTGCCAGCAGTGAATCCGGGACAGCCTCCTACAATGAGCAGTTCTTC.

V and J are TRBV2 and TRBJ1-5; TRBD1 matches 9 bases. The CDR3 is made up of 15 amino acids. Germline lookup yields CDR1 SNHLY and CDR2 FYNNEI. Trimming removed 7 bases from V and 1 base from J; junction bases left unmatched: 5. The CDR3 sequence: CASNSDRGSNQPQHF. DNA for the CDR3: TGTGCCAGCAACTCGGACAGGGGAAGCAATCAGCCCCAGCATTTT.

The chain joins TRBV6-6 to TRBJ2-7; D not certain. CDR1 and CDR2 (germline): MNHNY, SVGAGI (reference sequence). The V end lost 7 bases, the J end lost 0 bases, and 4 bases lay between the germline ends. The CDR3 covers 11 residues. In DNA, the CDR3 is TGTGCCAGCACCAACTCCTACGAGCAGTACTTC. Protein: CASTNSYEQYF.

The chain couples TRBV28 to TRBJ1-1; D remains unclear. The CDR3 has 13 amino acids. Germline loops: CDR1 MDHEN, CDR2 SYDVKM. Trimming pared 4 bases from V and 5 bases from J, leaving 11 bases between. The CDR3 nucleotides read TGTGCCAGCAGTTCGGGAGTAAGGACTGAAGCTTTCTTT. Translating gives CASSSGVRTEAFF.

The chain combines TRBV27 with TRBJ2-3; maybe TRBD2 (7 bases). The ends were cut back, 3 bases at V and 2 bases at J, with 15 bases in the middle. The CDR3 totals 16 residues. The germline V gene encodes CDR1 MNHEY and CDR2 SMNVEV (reference sequence). This chain's CDR3 is CASSFRGGATTDTQYF. The DNA of the CDR3 is TGTGCCAGCAGTTTCAGGGGAGGGGCGACCACAGATACGCAGTATTTT.

About this clone itself: The sample has other DNA sequences that encode this CDR3 too. The chain joins TRBV18 to TRBJ2-1; 9 bases agree with TRBD1. With 0 bases clipped from V and 4 bases from J, the junction kept 1 base outside the gene matches. CDR3 length: 15 amino acids. Germline V lookup: CDR1 KGHSH, CDR2 LQKENI. CDR3 DNA sequence: TGTGCCAGCTCACCACCCGGGACAGGGTACAATGAGCAGTTCTTC. Translated: CASSPPGTGYNEQFF.

This sequence joins TRBV27 and TRBJ2-1, with D possibly TRBD2 on 5 matching bases. The V and J ends lost 5 bases and 3 bases respectively, with 11 bases between them. This CDR3 has 14 amino acids. Germline V gives CDR1 MNHEY, CDR2 SMNVEV (reference sequence). The CDR3 is CASSGGPDYNEQFF. As DNA, the CDR3 is TGTGCCAGCAGTGGAGGTCCAGACTACAATGAGCAGTTCTTC.

V is TRBV6-1 and J is TRBJ1-3; 7 bases line up with TRBD1. Germline-derived CDR1 and CDR2 are MNHNS and SASEGT. Trimming at V came to 0 bases and at J to 3 bases, leaving 2 bases not matched to a gene. There are 15 residues in the CDR3. This CDR3 reads CASSEAYRGGNTIYF. CDR3 coding DNA: TGTGCCAGCAGTGAAGCGTACAGGGGTGGAAACACCATATATTTT.

The rearrangement joins TRBV5-1 to TRBJ2-7; 8 nucleotides agree with TRBD2. This CDR3 is 16 amino acids long. The V gene's germline CDR1 is SGHRS and CDR2 YFSETQ. Losses at the gene ends were 5 bases for V and 0 bases for J; bases not matched to a gene: 10. CDR3 sequence: CASRGEGTRVSYEQYF. For the CDR3, the DNA is TGCGCCAGCAGAGGGGAGGGGACTAGAGTCTCCTACGAGCAGTACTTC.

The rearrangement joins TRBV18 to TRBJ2-2; 8 nucleotides match TRBD2. The CDR3 consists of 17 residues. From germline, CDR1 is KGHSH and CDR2 LQKENI. Trimming removed 1 base from V and 2 bases from J; junction bases left unmatched: 6. The CDR3 sequence: CASSPRSGGPNTGELFF. The CDR3 region has the DNA TGTGCCAGCTCACCACGGTCGGGAGGGCCAAACACCGGGGAGCTGTTTTTT.

The chain has TRBV19 and TRBJ1-5; TRBD1 might be the D (5 bases). The ends were cut back, 11 bases at V and 3 bases at J, with 14 bases in the middle. This CDR3 spans 13 amino acids. Germline loops: CDR1 LNHDA, CDR2 SQIVND (reference sequence). CDR3 residues: CAASTDPNQPQHF. The CDR3 bases are TGTGCCGCCTCGACAGACCCCAATCAGCCCCAGCATTTT. The variable domain in full, completed from reference TRBV19 and TRBJ1-5, reads DGGITQSPKYLFRKEGQNVTLSCEQNLNHDAMYWYRQDPGQGLRLIYYSQIVNDFQKGDIAEGYSVSREKKESFPLTVTSAQKNPTAFYLCAASTDPNQPQHFGDGTRLSIL.

The V call is TRBV30, the J call TRBJ2-2, with TRBD1 as a possible D gene (5 bases). Looked up from germline, CDR1 is GTSNPN and CDR2 is SVGIG (reference sequence). The V gene lost 3 bases and the J gene lost 5 bases, with 13 bases spanning the gap. The length of the CDR3 is 14 residues. The CDR3 is CAWRDIRGTGELFF. Here the CDR3 DNA reads TGTGCCTGGAGGGATATAAGGGGAACCGGGGAGCTGTTTTTT.

The rearrangement uses TRBV18 and TRBJ1-2; 8 bases align to TRBD1. Losses at the gene ends were 0 bases for V and 4 bases for J; bases not matched to a gene: 7. This CDR3 comprises 16 residues. Per the germline V gene, CDR1 is KGHSH and CDR2 is LQKENI. CDR3 bases: TGTGCCAGCTCACCACCGGTTGGACAGGGTACCTATGGCTACACCTTC. Protein product: CASSPPVGQGTYGYTF.

The chain links TRBV28 to TRBJ2-3; 7 bases align to TRBD2. Trimming took 3 bases from V and 10 from J; bases not matched to a gene: 4. CDR3 length: 12 residues. Germline assignment: CDR1 MDHEN and CDR2 SYDVKM. The CDR3 coding sequence is TGTGCCAGCAGTTTGAGCGGGACGGCGCAGTATTTT. Its protein is CASSLSGTAQYF.

This clone was found a few times. V gene TRBV2 combines with J gene TRBJ1-6; D is perhaps TRBD1 (6 bases). The CDR3 is 15 residues long. Trimming removed 4 bases at V and 7 bases at J, with 14 bases between. CDR1 SNHLY and CDR2 FYNNEI come from the germline V gene. CDR3 DNA: TGTGCCAGCAGTGCTGAAGGACAGCAAAATTCACCCCTCCACTTT. The encoded protein is CASSAEGQQNSPLHF.

The chain uses TRBV5-6 and TRBJ1-4; TRBD1 matches at 7 bases. This CDR3 contains 12 residues. Germline V gives CDR1 SGHDT, CDR2 YYEEEE. The V gene end was trimmed by 2 bases and the J gene end by 10 bases; junction bases not matched to a gene: 2. In nucleotides, the CDR3 is TGTGCCAGCAGCTTCGGGACAGCAAAACTGTTTTTT. It specifies CASSFGTAKLFF. Full variable domain (missing parts from reference TRBV5-6 and TRBJ1-4): DAGVTQSPTHLIKTRGQQVTLRCSPKSGHDTVSWYQQALGQGPQFIFQYYEEEERQRGNFPDRFSGHQFPNYSSELNVNALLLGDSALYLCASSFGTAKLFFGSGTQLSVL.

Notes on this clone: The junction and the germline gene differ at one end; a read error may be behind it. Within the sample, other DNA sequences also encode this same CDR3. The chain joins TRBV11-3 to TRBJ1-4; TRBD1 is a possible D gene (5 bases). Per the germline V gene, CDR1 is SGHNT and CDR2 is YENEEA. This CDR3 is built from 14 residues. The CDR3 loop is CASSFSRVDEKLFF. The CDR3 bases are TGTGCCAGCAGCTTCTCCAGGGTGGATGAGAAACTGTTTTTT.

This clone was observed once. This chain connects TRBV28 to TRBJ1-5, with a possible D match to TRBD1 (6 bases). Germline V gene data show CDR1 as MDHEN and CDR2 as SYDVKM. The germline V and J ends were trimmed by 6 bases and 3 bases, with 12 bases remaining between them. This CDR3 comprises 14 residues. DNA for the CDR3: TGTGCCAGCAGCAGACAGGCCCCCAATCAGCCCCAGCATTTT. It is translated as CASSRQAPNQPQHF.

V and J are TRBV28 and TRBJ1-1; 9 bases map to TRBD1. The CDR3 has 14 residues. Germline-derived CDR1 and CDR2 are MDHEN and SYDVKM. J gave up 5 bases and V 3 bases, and 4 bases lay outside the gene matches. CDR3 nucleotides: TGTGCCAGCAGTTTGGACAGGGGAGTGACTGAAGCTTTCTTT. This translates into CASSLDRGVTEAFF.

V usage is TRBV28 and J usage is TRBJ2-7; 7 positions match TRBD1. The germline V gene encodes CDR1 MDHEN and CDR2 SYDVKM. CDR3 length equals 14 residues. V trimming: 8 bases; J trimming: 3 bases; junction bases outside the gene matches: 10. In DNA, the CDR3 is TGTGCCAGCGGGGCCCCGACAGGGCTCTACGAGCAGTACTTC. Translation gives CASGAPTGLYEQYF.

This clone was seen just once. The J gene is TRBJ2-3, the V gene TRBV5-4; TRBD1 might be the D (6 bases). V was shortened by 4 bases and J by 2 bases, with 11 bases between the two germline ends. Germline V gene data show CDR1 as SGHNT and CDR2 as YYREEE (reference sequence). This CDR3 contains 14 residues. The CDR3 here is CASSPGQLTDTQYF. DNA for the CDR3: TGTGCCAGCAGCCCAGGACAGCTCACAGATACGCAGTATTTT.

This rearrangement joins TRBV6-5 to TRBJ1-5; D is unclear. The CDR3 covers 15 residues. CDR1 is MNHEY, CDR2 SVGAGI, per germline. With 0 bases removed from V and 1 base from J, the gap between germline ends came to 7 bases. The chain's CDR3 is CASSYSAGSNQPQHF. DNA for the CDR3: TGTGCCAGCAGTTACTCAGCAGGAAGCAATCAGCCCCAGCATTTT.

V and J are TRBV9 and TRBJ1-3; 9 positions match TRBD1. Per the germline V gene, CDR1 is SGDLS and CDR2 is YYNGEE. There are 16 residues in the CDR3. V dropped 0 bases and J dropped 1; count of bases not matched to a gene: 2. The CDR3 sequence: CASSVVDRGSGNTIYF. Written as DNA, the CDR3 is TGTGCCAGCAGCGTAGTGGACAGGGGATCTGGAAACACCATATATTTT.